These 31 T cell receptor beta chains came from one sample sequenced in a study of blood T cell repertoires in COVID-19. Using immunoSEQ multiplex PCR, the repertoire was profiled, and TCRdb retains in-frame clones only, with some absent. This table has fewer than 250,000 clones, less than 90% appearing once. The specimen was PBMCs or T cells enriched from blood (not recorded which). Every receptor here comes from a middle-aged woman who had recovered from COVID-19.

This clone came up a few times. The chain employs TRBV19 and TRBJ2-7, with no clear D. Germline CDR1 LNHDA, CDR2 SQIVND (reference sequence). There are 14 residues in the CDR3. Trimming pared 3 bases from V and 3 bases from J, leaving 12 bases between. The CDR3 reads CASSIPKQDYEQYV. The CDR3 DNA reads as TGTGCCAGTAGTATCCCCAAGCAGGACTACGAGCAGTACGTC.

This sequence joins TRBV14 and TRBJ1-6; D might be TRBD1 (5 bases). The CDR3 totals 15 residues. V lost 2 bases and J lost 9, with 14 bases in between. Germline CDR1 reads SGHDN; CDR2 reads FVKESK. The CDR3 DNA sequence: TGTGCCAGCAGCCAAATAAGCCAGGGTTCTTCACCCCTCCACTTT. Protein: CASSQISQGSSPLHF. Looking up the rest from reference TRBV14 and TRBJ1-6 gives the full variable domain: EAGVTQFPSHSVIEKGQTVTLRCDPISGHDNLYWYRRVMGKEIKFLLHFVKESKQDESGMPNNRFLAERTGGTYSTLKVQPAELEDSGVYFCASSQISQGSSPLHFGNGTRLTVT.

CDR3 residues: CATSSNSGSINNQPQHF. CDR3 DNA: TGTGCCACCAGCTCCAATTCTGGCAGTATAAACAATCAGCCCCAGCATTTT. This chain connects TRBV15 to TRBJ1-5; D call uncertain. This CDR3 region has 17 residues. The germline V gene encodes CDR1 LNHNV and CDR2 YYDKDF (reference sequence). Trimming took 5 bases from V and 3 from J, leaving 20 bases between them.

This clone was seen more than once but under ten times. This sequence joins TRBV10-1 and TRBJ2-1; 9 positions agree with TRBD2. V lost 7 bases and J lost 5; bases outside the gene matches: 9. This CDR3 is built from 15 residues. Germline V gene data show CDR1 as WNHNN and CDR2 as SYGVQD (reference sequence). The CDR3 sequence: CASKRGLAQHNEQFF. As DNA, the CDR3 is TGCGCCAGCAAAAGAGGACTAGCGCAGCACAATGAGCAGTTCTTC.

This chain connects TRBV3-1 (or the pseudogene TRBV3-2) to TRBJ2-1; 7 bases line up with TRBD2. Germline CDR1 reads LGHDT; CDR2 reads YNNKEL (reference sequence). The J segment lost 1 base and the V segment lost 4 bases, leaving 4 bases of the junction unmatched. The CDR3 has 15 residues. Here the CDR3 reads CASSREGISYNEQFF. CDR3 bases: TGTGCCAGCAGCCGGGAGGGGATTTCCTACAATGAGCAGTTCTTC.

The chain joins TRBV7-9 to TRBJ2-7; maybe TRBD1 (6 bases). The V gene's germline CDR1 is SEHNR and CDR2 FQNEAQ (reference sequence). Trimming took off 5 bases at V and 7 bases at J, with 18 bases between the two ends. CDR3 length: 14 amino acids. The CDR3 loop is CASSQQGKVGEQYF. CDR3 nucleotides: TGTGCCAGCAGCCAACAGGGTAAGGTTGGGGAGCAGTACTTC. Variable domain in full (rest from reference TRBV7-9 and TRBJ2-7): DTGVSQNPRHKITKRGQNVTFRCDPISEHNRLYWYRQTLGQGPEFLTYFQNEAQLEKSRLLSDRFSAERPKGSFSTLEIQRTEQGDSAMYLCASSQQGKVGEQYFGPGTRLTVT.

The chain has TRBV6-5 and TRBJ2-7; tentative D call: TRBD1 (5 bases). The CDR3 loop spans 14 amino acids. V was trimmed by 5 bases and J by 2 bases, leaving 13 bases between them. The germline gives CDR1 MNHEY, CDR2 SVGAGI. In DNA, the CDR3 is TGTGCCAGCAGTCTTGAACAGGTCGCCTACGAGCAGTACGTC. It yields the protein CASSLEQVAYEQYV.

V gene TRBV28 combines with J gene TRBJ1-5; D unclear. Trimming stripped 6 bases from V and 0 bases from J, with 9 bases between. This CDR3 has 14 amino acids. CDR1 and CDR2 from the germline V gene are MDHEN and SYDVKM. The CDR3 loop is CASRYGDSNQPQHF. CDR3 DNA sequence: TGTGCCAGCAGATACGGAGATAGCAATCAGCCCCAGCATTTT. Together with reference TRBV28 and TRBJ1-5, the CDR3 gives the full variable domain: DVKVTQSSRYLVKRTGEKVFLECVQDMDHENMFWYRQDPGLGLRLIYFSYDVKMKEKGDIPEGYSVSREKKERFSLILESASTNQTSMYLCASRYGDSNQPQHFGDGTRLSIL.

This clone was recorded a few times. The genes are TRBV6-5 and TRBJ1-4; 9 positions agree with TRBD1. The CDR3 consists of 14 residues. Unmatched junction bases numbered 8, after V lost 5 bases and J lost 10 bases. Germline V gene lookup returns CDR1 MNHEY and CDR2 SVGAGI. In DNA, the CDR3 is TGTGCCAGCAGTACCGGGACAGGGCCCGTAAAACTGTTTTTT. This codes for CASSTGTGPVKLFF.

This chain joins TRBV11-2 and TRBJ1-2; D gene unclear. Looked up from germline, CDR1 is SGHAT and CDR2 is FQNNGV. The CDR3 length is 16 residues. The V end was cut by 1 base, the J end by 2 bases, with 14 bases between. The CDR3 sequence is CASSLGVLGANYGYTF. The CDR3 bases are TGTGCCAGCAGCTTAGGGGTTTTGGGAGCGAACTATGGCTACACCTTC. The variable domain in full, with the rest retrieved from reference TRBV11-2 and TRBJ1-2, is EAGVAQSPRYKIIEKRQSVAFWCNPISGHATLYWYQQILGQGPKLLIQFQNNGVVDDSQLPKDRFSAERLKGVDSTLKIQPAKLEDSAVYLCASSLGVLGANYGYTFGSGTRLTVV.

The chain recombines TRBV6-5 with TRBJ1-2; the D is unclear. The germline V gene has CDR1 MNHEY and CDR2 SVGAGI. This CDR3 is 15 amino acids long. The V end lost 8 bases, the J end lost 5 bases, and 21 bases lay between the germline ends. The CDR3 nucleotides read TGTGCCAGCGCCTTCGGAGGCGACTACGGGTATGGCTACACCTTC. Protein product: CASAFGGDYGYGYTF.

This clone was observed at least ten times. The V call is TRBV9, the J call TRBJ2-1; D is uncertain. The ends were cut back, 0 bases at V and 4 bases at J, with 5 bases in the middle. Germline-derived CDR1 and CDR2 are SGDLS and YYNGEE. The CDR3 loop spans 13 amino acids. CDR3 residues: CASSVGEYNEQFF. The CDR3 DNA is TGTGCCAGCAGCGTAGGAGAATACAATGAGCAGTTCTTC.

The chain links TRBV5-1 to TRBJ2-1, with TRBD2 matching 11 bases. Germline values: CDR1 SGHRS, CDR2 YFSETQ. The V and J ends lost 4 bases and 0 bases, in that order; junction bases with no gene match: 9. The CDR3 sequence is 18 residues long. This CDR3 is CASSPTSGSDSSYNEQFF. The CDR3 DNA reads TGCGCCAGCAGCCCAACTAGCGGGAGCGACTCCTCCTACAATGAGCAGTTCTTC.

This clone occurred once. V usage is TRBV30 and J usage is TRBJ2-1; 8 nucleotides agree with TRBD2. The CDR3 loop spans 13 amino acids. CDR1 and CDR2 (germline): GTSNPN, SVGIG (reference sequence). The V segment lost 4 bases and the J segment 8 bases; nucleotides outside the gene matches: 7. The CDR3 sequence: CAWNLAGLYEQFF. The CDR3 DNA sequence: TGTGCCTGGAACCTAGCGGGTTTGTATGAGCAGTTCTTC.

The rearrangement joins TRBV12-3 or TRBV12-4 to TRBJ2-7; D is possibly TRBD2 (7 bases). This CDR3 comprises 12 residues. V was clipped by 8 bases and J by 2 bases, with 10 bases between them. CDR3 region: CASQGGAYEQYF. The CDR3, as DNA: TGTGCCAGCCAAGGGGGGGCCTACGAGCAGTACTTC.

The V call is TRBV27, the J call TRBJ2-1; 12 positions match TRBD1. With V trimmed by 7 bases and J by 8 bases, 12 bases remained unmatched. CDR1 MNHEY and CDR2 SMNVEV come from the germline V gene (reference sequence). The CDR3 extends over 16 amino acids. The DNA for the CDR3 is TGTGCCAGCACCGTCGGGTGGGGACAGGGGGCCGATGAGCAGTTCTTC. Its translation is CASTVGWGQGADEQFF.

The genes are TRBV10-3 and TRBJ2-2; no reliable D call. CDR1 ENHRY and CDR2 SYGVKD come from the germline V gene. Trimming removed 8 bases from V and 2 bases from J, with 12 bases in between. The CDR3 contains 14 residues. The DNA of the CDR3 is TGTGCCATCGCCCCTTTGGCTAACACCGGGGAGCTGTTTTTT. Translation gives CAIAPLANTGELFF.

The chain is built from TRBV4-1 and TRBJ2-3; possible D gene TRBD1, 5 bases. CDR1 is MGHRA and CDR2 is YSYEKL in the germline V gene. The CDR3 runs 16 residues. Trimming removed 1 base from V and 5 bases from J, with 16 bases in between. The CDR3 bases are TGCGCCAGCAGCCAAGTAACATCAGGGCTTGGAGATACGCAGTATTTT. Protein product: CASSQVTSGLGDTQYF.

V and J are TRBV9 and TRBJ2-1, with TRBD2 identical over 8 bases. Germline V gene lookup returns CDR1 SGDLS and CDR2 YYNGEE. The CDR3 contains 16 residues. V lost 0 bases to trimming and J lost 6 bases; unmatched junction nucleotides: 8. In DNA form, the CDR3 reads TGTGCCAGCAGCGTAGGGCCGGGAGGGCCGGTCAATGAGCAGTTCTTC. Protein product: CASSVGPGGPVNEQFF. Combining the CDR3 with reference TRBV9 and TRBJ2-1 gives the whole variable domain DSGVTQTPKHLITATGQRVTLRCSPRSGDLSVYWYQQSLDQGLQFLIQYYNGEERAKGNILERFSAQQFPDLHSELNLSSLELGDSALYFCASSVGPGGPVNEQFFGPGTRLTVL.

The chain employs TRBV7-2 and TRBJ1-5, with D unresolved. Germline loops: CDR1 SGHTA, CDR2 FQGNSA. CDR3 length: 16 residues. V gave up 1 base and J gave up 2 bases, with 12 bases separating them. CDR3 coding DNA: TGTGCCAGCAGCTTAGTCGGGGTGGAGGGCAATCAGCCCCAGCATTTT. Encoded protein: CASSLVGVEGNQPQHF.

CDR3 amino acids: CASSLPSPPGHPWATNEKLFF. The CDR3 DNA follows: TGTGCCAGCAGTTTACCCTCACCCCCGGGACACCCATGGGCGACTAATGAAAAACTGTTTTTT. V usage is TRBV27 and J usage is TRBJ1-4, with a possible D match to TRBD1 (6 bases). CDR3 length: 21 residues. CDR1 and CDR2 from the germline V gene are MNHEY and SMNVEV (reference sequence). V lost 2 bases to trimming and J lost 2 bases, with 27 bases between them. Full variable domain (rest looked up from reference TRBV27 and TRBJ1-4): EAQVTQNPRYLITVTGKKLTVTCSQNMNHEYMSWYRQDPGLGLRQIYYSMNVEVTDKGDVPEGYKVSRKEKRNFPLILESPSPNQTSLYFCASSLPSPPGHPWATNEKLFFGSGTQLSVL.

V and J are TRBV19 and TRBJ1-6; tentative D call: TRBD1 (6 bases). CDR3 length: 13 amino acids. Germline V gene sequence: CDR1 LNHDA, CDR2 SQIVND (reference sequence). V was cut by 4 bases and J by 15 bases, with 16 bases left in between. CDR3 in DNA: TGTGCCAGTAGTACTAGACCCCCCAGGGGCCTCCACTTT. Translating gives CASSTRPPRGLHF. Based on the CDR3 plus reference TRBV19 and TRBJ1-6, the full variable domain is DGGITQSPKYLFRKEGQNVTLSCEQNLNHDAMYWYRQDPGQGLRLIYYSQIVNDFQKGDIAEGYSVSREKKESFPLTVTSAQKNPTAFYLCASSTRPPRGLHFGNGTRLTVT.

The rearrangement links TRBV18 to TRBJ2-3, with D tentatively TRBD2 (5 bases). The CDR3 sequence is 15 residues long. Trimming stripped 2 bases from V and 0 bases from J, with 9 bases between. Germline-derived CDR1 and CDR2 are KGHSH and LQKENI. In DNA form, the CDR3 reads TGTGCCAGCTCACCAGAGGGAATGAGCACAGATACGCAGTATTTT. This sequence encodes CASSPEGMSTDTQYF.

The V call is TRBV7-8, the J call TRBJ2-7; 15 bases are shared with TRBD2. Germline CDR1 SGHVS, CDR2 FQNEAQ. V dropped 5 bases and J dropped 3; count of bases not matched to a gene: 5. This CDR3 is 16 amino acids long. The CDR3 DNA reads as TGTGCCAGCAGCGGCAGGGGACTAGCGGGGGGCTACGAGCAGTACGTC. Translation gives CASSGRGLAGGYEQYV.

This clone turned up a few times. CDR3 in amino acids: CASSPAEFGSPLHF. The DNA of the CDR3 is TGTGCCAGCTCACCAGCGGAGTTTGGCTCACCCCTCCACTTT. The chain uses TRBV18 and TRBJ1-6; no definite D call. The germline gives CDR1 KGHSH, CDR2 LQKENI. The CDR3 is 14 amino acids. V lost 2 bases and J 10 bases, leaving 12 bases between the germline ends.

This clone was picked up one time. The chain carries TRBV3-1 (or the pseudogene TRBV3-2) and TRBJ1-2; D unclear. The V gene's germline CDR1 is LGHDT and CDR2 YNNKEL (reference sequence). The CDR3 totals 14 residues. V was clipped by 1 base and J by 5 bases, with 11 bases between them. The CDR3, as DNA: TGTGCCAGCAGCCAAGGCTTGACGGGGTATGGCTACACCTTC. Translated: CASSQGLTGYGYTF.

This clone was counted only a few times. This sequence joins TRBV19 and TRBJ1-1, with TRBD1 identical over 7 bases. The germline gives CDR1 LNHDA, CDR2 SQIVND (reference sequence). Losses at the gene ends were 8 bases for V and 3 bases for J; bases not matched to a gene: 9. This CDR3 contains 14 residues. The CDR3 spells CASSRDRDHTEAFF. The DNA for the CDR3 is TGTGCCAGTTCCCGCGACAGGGACCACACTGAAGCTTTCTTT.

This clone was detected once. V is TRBV19 and J is TRBJ2-4, with TRBD1 identical over 10 bases. The V gene end was trimmed by 3 bases and the J gene end by 3 bases; junction bases not matched to a gene: 14. The CDR3 runs to 19 residues. In germline, CDR1 is LNHDA, CDR2 SQIVND (reference sequence). The CDR3 nucleotides are TGTGCCAGTAGTATTTCTGGGACAGGGGTGGTTGTAGGCAAAAACATTCAGTACTTC. Protein product: CASSISGTGVVVGKNIQYF.

The chain's CDR3 is CASSLGFWGAYNEQFF. CDR3 nucleotide sequence: TGTGCCAGCAGTTTGGGCTTCTGGGGGGCCTACAATGAGCAGTTCTTC. This chain links TRBV27 with TRBJ2-1, with D tentatively TRBD2 (6 bases). The CDR3 loop spans 16 amino acids. Trimming cost V 3 bases and J 2 bases, with 14 bases left between them. Germline lookup yields CDR1 MNHEY and CDR2 SMNVEV (reference sequence).

V gene TRBV20-1 combines with J gene TRBJ2-7; D unresolved. The CDR3 runs to 10 residues. CDR1 and CDR2 from the germline V gene are DFQATT and SNEGSKA (reference sequence). The V end lost 3 bases, the J end lost 5 bases, and 5 bases lay between the germline ends. CDR3 region: CSARSHEQYF. The CDR3 DNA is TGCAGTGCTAGGAGCCACGAGCAGTACTTC.

The rearrangement links TRBV24-1 to TRBJ1-4, with 9 bases matching TRBD1. Trimming cost V 2 bases and J 3 bases; bases outside gene matches: 3. In germline, CDR1 is KGHDR, CDR2 SFDVKD. CDR3 size: 16 residues. Here the CDR3 DNA reads TGTGCCACCAGTGATTCCGACAGGGGGGCTAATGAAAAACTGTTTTTT. The encoded protein is CATSDSDRGANEKLFF.